The entry below gives a single T cell receptor beta chain sequence along with its context. Its target is unknown. The record originates from a study of T cell responses to AZD1222 COVID-19 vaccine. Study results and limitations: Baseline seropositives among AZD1222 recipients totaled only six or seven. White British donors predominated, females outnumbered males, and clonal diversity was possibly underestimated. Spike-specific TCR breadth and depth grew following two AZD1222 doses.

The CDR3 is 14 residues long. CDR1 LNHDA and CDR2 SQIVND come from the germline V gene (reference sequence). Trimming at V came to 5 bases and at J to 3 bases, leaving 2 bases not matched to a gene. The analysis combined second doses at about 4 or about 12 weeks. Assay: immunoSEQ multiplex PCR; the TCRdb copy retains only in-frame clones and omits some. The top ten hold roughly 1.6% of the sample, which has more than 150,000 clones, roughly 90% seen once. The source is an adult who received the AZD1222 COVID-19 vaccine. Sequencing was performed on peripheral blood, taken 28 days after the second AZD1222 dose. V is TRBV19 and J is TRBJ2-3, with 10 positions matching TRBD2. The CDR3 region has the DNA TGTGCCAGTAGTGAACTAGCGGGGACAGATACGCAGTATTTT. It yields the protein CASSELAGTDTQYF.